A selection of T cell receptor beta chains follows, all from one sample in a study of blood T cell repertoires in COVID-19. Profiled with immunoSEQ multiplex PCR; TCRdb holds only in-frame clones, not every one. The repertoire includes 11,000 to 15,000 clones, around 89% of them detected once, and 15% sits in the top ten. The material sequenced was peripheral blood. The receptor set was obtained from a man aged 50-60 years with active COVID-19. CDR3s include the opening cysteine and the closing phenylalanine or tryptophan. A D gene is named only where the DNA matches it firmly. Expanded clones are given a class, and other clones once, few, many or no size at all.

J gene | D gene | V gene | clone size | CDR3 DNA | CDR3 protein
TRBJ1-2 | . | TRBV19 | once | TGTGCCAGTAGTATCGCAGGGGTTGGCTATGGCTACACCTTC | CASSIAGVGYGYTF
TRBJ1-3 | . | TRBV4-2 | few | TGTGCCAGCAGCCAAGATGTCAGGGACACCATATATTTT | CASSQDVRDTIYF
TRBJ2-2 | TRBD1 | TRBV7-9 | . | TGTGCCAGCAGCCCGACAGGGCCCGGGGAGCTGTTTTTT | CASSPTGPGELFF
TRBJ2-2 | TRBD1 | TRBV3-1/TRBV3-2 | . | TGTGCCAGCAGCCAATTCCCAACCCCCGGGACAGGGACCCTGTTTTTT | CASSQFPTPGTGTLFF
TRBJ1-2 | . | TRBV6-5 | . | TGTGCCAGCAGGACCTCGACGGGGAACTATGGCTACACCTTC | CASRTSTGNYGYTF
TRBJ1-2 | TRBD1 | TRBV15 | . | TGTGCCACCAGCAGACAGGCGTCAGGGGGCGAGGGTGGCTACACCTTC | CATSRQASGGEGGYTF
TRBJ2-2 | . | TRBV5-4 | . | TGTGCCAGCAGCTCGAACCAGGGGAAACACACCGGGGAGCTGTTTTTT | CASSSNQGKHTGELFF
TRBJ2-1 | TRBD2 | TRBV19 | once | TGTGCCAGTAGTGCCGGGACTAGCGCCTACAATGAGCAGTTCTTC | CASSAGTSAYNEQFF
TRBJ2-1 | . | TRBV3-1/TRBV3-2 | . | TGTGCCAGCAGCCAAGACCCCGGGAGTATCTACAATGAGCAGTTCTTC | CASSQDPGSIYNEQFF
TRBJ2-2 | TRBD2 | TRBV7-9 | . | TGTGCCAGCACCCCCGGGGCGGGAGGGGGCACCGGGGAGCTGTTTTTT | CASTPGAGGGTGELFF
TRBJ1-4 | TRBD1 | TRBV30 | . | TGTGCCTGGGCCCACCAGGGGGCTGGTGAAAAACTGTTTTTT | CAWAHQGAGEKLFF